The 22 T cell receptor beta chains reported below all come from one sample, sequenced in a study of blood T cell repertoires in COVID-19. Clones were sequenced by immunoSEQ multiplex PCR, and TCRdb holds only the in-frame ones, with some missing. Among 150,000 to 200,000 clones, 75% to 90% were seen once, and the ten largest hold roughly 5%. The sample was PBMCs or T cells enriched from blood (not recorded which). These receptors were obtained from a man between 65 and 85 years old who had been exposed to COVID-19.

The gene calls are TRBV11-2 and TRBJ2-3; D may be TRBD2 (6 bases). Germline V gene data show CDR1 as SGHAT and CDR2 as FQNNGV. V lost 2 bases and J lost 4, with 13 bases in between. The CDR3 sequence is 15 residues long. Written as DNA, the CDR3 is TGTGCCAGCAGCTTAAATACGGGGGAATCAGATACGCAGTATTTT. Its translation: CASSLNTGESDTQYF.

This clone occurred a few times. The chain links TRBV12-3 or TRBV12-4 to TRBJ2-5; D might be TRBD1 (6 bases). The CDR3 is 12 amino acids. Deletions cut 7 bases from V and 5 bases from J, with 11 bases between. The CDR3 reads CASKEQGETQYF. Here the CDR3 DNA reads TGTGCCAGCAAAGAGCAGGGGGAGACCCAGTACTTC.

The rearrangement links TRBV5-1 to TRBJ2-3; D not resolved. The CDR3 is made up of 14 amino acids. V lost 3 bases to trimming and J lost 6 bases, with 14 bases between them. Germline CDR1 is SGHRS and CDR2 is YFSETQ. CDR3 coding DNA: TGCGCCAGCAGCTCTTCCTTGTATCTGGATACGCAGTATTTT. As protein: CASSSSLYLDTQYF.

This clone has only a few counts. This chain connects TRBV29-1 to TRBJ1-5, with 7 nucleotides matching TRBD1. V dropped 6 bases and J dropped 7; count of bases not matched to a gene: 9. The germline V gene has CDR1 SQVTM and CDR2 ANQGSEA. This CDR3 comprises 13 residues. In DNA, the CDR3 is TGCAGCGTCATACAGGGGATCGGCCAGCCCCAGCATTTT. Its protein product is CSVIQGIGQPQHF. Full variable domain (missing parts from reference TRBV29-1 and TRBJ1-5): SAVISQKPSRDICQRGTSLTIQCQVDSQVTMMFWYRQQPGQSLTLIATANQGSEATYESGFVIDKFPISRPNLTFSTLTVSNMSPEDSSIYLCSVIQGIGQPQHFGDGTRLSIL.

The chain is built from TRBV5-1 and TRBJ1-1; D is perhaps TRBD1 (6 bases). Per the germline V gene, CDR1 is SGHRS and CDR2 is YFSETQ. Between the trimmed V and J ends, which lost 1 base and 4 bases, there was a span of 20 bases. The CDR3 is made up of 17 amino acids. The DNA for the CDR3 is TGCGCCAGCAGCTTGCTCCCCCAGGGGCAGAGTAGCACTGAAGCTTTCTTT. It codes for CASSLLPQGQSSTEAFF.

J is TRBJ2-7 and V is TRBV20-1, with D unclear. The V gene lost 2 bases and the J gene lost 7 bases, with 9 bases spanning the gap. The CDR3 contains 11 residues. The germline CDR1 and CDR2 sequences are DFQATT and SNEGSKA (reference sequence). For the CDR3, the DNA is TGCAGTGCTAGACTGAGGTTAGAGCAGTACTTC. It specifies CSARLRLEQYF.

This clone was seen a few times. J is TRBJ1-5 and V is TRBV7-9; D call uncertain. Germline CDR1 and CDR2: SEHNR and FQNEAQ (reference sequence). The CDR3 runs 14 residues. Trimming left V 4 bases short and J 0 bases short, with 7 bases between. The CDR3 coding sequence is TGTGCCAGCAGCTACCAGTATAGCAATCAGCCCCAGCATTTT. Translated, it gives CASSYQYSNQPQHF.

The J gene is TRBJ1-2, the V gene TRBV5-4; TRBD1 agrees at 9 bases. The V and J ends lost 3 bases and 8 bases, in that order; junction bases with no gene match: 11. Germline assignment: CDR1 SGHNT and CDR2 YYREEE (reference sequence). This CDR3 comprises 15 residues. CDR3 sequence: CASSYPPGQGSGYTF. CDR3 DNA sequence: TGTGCCAGCAGCTACCCCCCCGGACAGGGGTCCGGCTACACCTTC.

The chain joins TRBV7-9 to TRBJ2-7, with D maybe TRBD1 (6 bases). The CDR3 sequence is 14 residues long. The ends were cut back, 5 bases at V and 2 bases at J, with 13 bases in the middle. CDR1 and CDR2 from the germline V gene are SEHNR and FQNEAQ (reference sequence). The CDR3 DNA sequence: TGTGCCAGCAGCCACCGAGGACAGCCCTACGAGCAGTACTTC. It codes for CASSHRGQPYEQYF.

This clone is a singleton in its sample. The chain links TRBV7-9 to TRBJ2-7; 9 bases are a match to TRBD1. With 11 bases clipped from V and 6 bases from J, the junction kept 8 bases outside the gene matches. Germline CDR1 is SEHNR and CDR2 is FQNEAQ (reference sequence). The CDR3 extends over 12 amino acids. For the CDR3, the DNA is TGTGCCGCCGGGACAGGGATATCCGAGCAGTACTTC. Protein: CAAGTGISEQYF.

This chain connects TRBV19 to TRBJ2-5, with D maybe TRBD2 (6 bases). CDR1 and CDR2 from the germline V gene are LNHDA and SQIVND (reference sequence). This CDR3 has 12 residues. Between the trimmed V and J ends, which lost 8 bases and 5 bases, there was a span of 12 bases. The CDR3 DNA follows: TGTGCCAGTTCTAGCGTAGGGGAGACCCAGTACTTC. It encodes CASSSVGETQYF.

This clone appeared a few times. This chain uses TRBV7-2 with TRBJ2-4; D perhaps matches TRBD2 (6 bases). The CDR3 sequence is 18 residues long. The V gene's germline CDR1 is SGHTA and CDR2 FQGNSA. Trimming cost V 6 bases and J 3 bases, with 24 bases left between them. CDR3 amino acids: CASSLTLRRASGKNIQYF. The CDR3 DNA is TGTGCCAGCAGTCTTACTCTCCGGAGGGCCAGCGGCAAAAACATTCAGTACTTC.

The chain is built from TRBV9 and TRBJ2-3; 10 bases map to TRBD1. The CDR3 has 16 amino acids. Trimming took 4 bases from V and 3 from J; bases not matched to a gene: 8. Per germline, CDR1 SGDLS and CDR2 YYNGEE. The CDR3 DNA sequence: TGTGCCAGCAGCAAATTCGGGACAGGGGATACAGATACGCAGTATTTT. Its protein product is CASSKFGTGDTDTQYF.

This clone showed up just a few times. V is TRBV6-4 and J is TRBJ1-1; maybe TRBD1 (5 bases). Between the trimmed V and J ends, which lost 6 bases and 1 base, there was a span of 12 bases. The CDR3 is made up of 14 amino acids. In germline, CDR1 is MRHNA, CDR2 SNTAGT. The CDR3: CASRRGFGNTEAFF. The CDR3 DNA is TGTGCCAGCAGAAGGGGCTTTGGGAACACTGAAGCTTTCTTT.

The CDR3 nucleotides read TGTGCCACCAGCCGTCGGCGGGACGGGGAGCTGTTTTTT. Protein product: CATSRRRDGELFF. The chain combines TRBV15 with TRBJ2-2; possible D gene TRBD2, 6 bases. CDR3 length equals 13 residues. V lost 5 bases to trimming and J lost 7 bases, with 11 bases between them. Germline CDR1 and CDR2: LNHNV and YYDKDF (reference sequence).

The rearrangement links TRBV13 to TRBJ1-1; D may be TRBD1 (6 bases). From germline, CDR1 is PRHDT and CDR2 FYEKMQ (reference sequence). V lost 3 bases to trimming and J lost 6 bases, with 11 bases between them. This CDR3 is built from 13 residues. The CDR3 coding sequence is TGTGCCAGCAGCTTCCGGGACAAAGCTGAAGCTTTCTTT. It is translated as CASSFRDKAEAFF.

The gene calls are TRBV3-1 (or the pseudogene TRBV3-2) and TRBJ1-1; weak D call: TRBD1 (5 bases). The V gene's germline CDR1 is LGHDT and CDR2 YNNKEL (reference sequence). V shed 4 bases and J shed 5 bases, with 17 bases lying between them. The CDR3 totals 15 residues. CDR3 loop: CASSLMVGGETEAFF. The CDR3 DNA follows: TGTGCCAGCAGCCTAATGGTGGGGGGGGAGACTGAAGCTTTCTTT.

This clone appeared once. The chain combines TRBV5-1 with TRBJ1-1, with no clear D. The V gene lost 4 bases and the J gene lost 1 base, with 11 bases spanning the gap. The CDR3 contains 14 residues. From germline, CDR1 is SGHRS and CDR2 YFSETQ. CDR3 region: CASSLAVQNTEAFF. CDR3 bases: TGCGCCAGCAGCCTCGCGGTCCAGAACACTGAAGCTTTCTTT.

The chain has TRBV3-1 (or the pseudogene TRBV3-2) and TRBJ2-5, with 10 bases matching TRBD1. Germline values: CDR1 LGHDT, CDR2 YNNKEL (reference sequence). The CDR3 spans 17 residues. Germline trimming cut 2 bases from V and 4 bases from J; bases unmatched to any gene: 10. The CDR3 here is CASSQTPGTGERETQYF. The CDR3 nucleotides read TGTGCCAGCAGCCAAACGCCGGGGACAGGGGAGCGAGAGACCCAGTACTTC.

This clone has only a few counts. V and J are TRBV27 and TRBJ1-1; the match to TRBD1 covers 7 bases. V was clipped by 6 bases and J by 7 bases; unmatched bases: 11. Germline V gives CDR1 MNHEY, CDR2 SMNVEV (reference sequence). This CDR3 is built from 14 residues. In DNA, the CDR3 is TGTGCCAGCAGGATAAATAGACAGGGTGGTGAAGCTTTCTTT. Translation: CASRINRQGGEAFF.

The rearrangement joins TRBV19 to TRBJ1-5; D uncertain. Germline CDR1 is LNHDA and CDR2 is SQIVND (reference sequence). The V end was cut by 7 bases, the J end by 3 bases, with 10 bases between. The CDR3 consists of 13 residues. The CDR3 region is CASKTLANQPQHF. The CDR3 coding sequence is TGTGCCAGTAAAACTCTAGCCAATCAGCCCCAGCATTTT. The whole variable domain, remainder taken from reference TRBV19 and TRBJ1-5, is DGGITQSPKYLFRKEGQNVTLSCEQNLNHDAMYWYRQDPGQGLRLIYYSQIVNDFQKGDIAEGYSVSREKKESFPLTVTSAQKNPTAFYLCASKTLANQPQHFGDGTRLSIL.

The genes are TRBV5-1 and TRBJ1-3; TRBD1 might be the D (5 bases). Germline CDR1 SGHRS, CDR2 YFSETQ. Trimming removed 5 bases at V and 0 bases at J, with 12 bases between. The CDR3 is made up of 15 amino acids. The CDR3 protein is CASSMGQHSGNTIYF. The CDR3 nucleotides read TGCGCCAGCAGTATGGGGCAACACTCTGGAAACACCATATATTTT.